One and the same sample provided the 30 T cell receptor beta chains below, sequenced in a study of T cells in localized non-small cell lung cancer. TCRdb keeps only in-frame clones here, not all; method: immunoSEQ multiplex PCR. The sample comprises tens of thousands of clones, around 92% of which are singletons, and 4% to 5% rests with the top ten. The sample here was peripheral blood mononuclear cells, taken before any cancer treatment. The receptors stem from a woman aged 35 to 69 with stage III lung adenocarcinoma.

The chain has TRBV18 and TRBJ2-2; D possibly uses TRBD1 or TRBD2 (5 bases each). The CDR3 covers 16 residues. The germline V and J ends were trimmed by 0 bases and 7 bases, with 15 bases remaining between them. Germline CDR1 reads KGHSH; CDR2 reads LQKENI. The CDR3 nucleotides read TGTGCCAGCTCACCACCGGGGGTGCGAAACGGCGGGGAGCTGTTTTTT. This encodes CASSPPGVRNGGELFF.

V gene TRBV5-1 combines with J gene TRBJ2-5; TRBD1 aligns across 7 bases. The CDR3 has 14 amino acids. The V segment lost 7 bases and the J segment 5 bases; nucleotides outside the gene matches: 11. Germline V CDR1 and CDR2: SGHRS, YFSETQ. CDR3 residues: CASSRDRVEETQYF. CDR3 sequence (DNA): TGCGCCAGCTCCCGTGACAGGGTCGAGGAGACCCAGTACTTC.

As regards this clone: Other DNA sequences in the sample encode the same CDR3. The chain uses TRBV6-1 and TRBJ2-2, with TRBD1 matching 10 bases. V lost 3 bases, J lost 3 bases, and 1 base stayed unmatched. The CDR3 consists of 15 residues. Germline lookup yields CDR1 MNHNS and CDR2 SASEGT. As DNA, the CDR3 is TGTGCCAGCAGTGAGGGGACAGGGGACACCGGGGAGCTGTTTTTT. It specifies CASSEGTGDTGELFF.

The chain has TRBV30 and TRBJ1-6; D not certain. Germline V lookup: CDR1 GTSNPN, CDR2 SVGIG (reference sequence). V shed 0 bases and J shed 4 bases, with 19 bases lying between them. The CDR3 has 18 residues. The CDR3 DNA sequence: TGTGCCTGGAGTGTATTTCAACACCGGGTCCAATATAATTCACCCCTCCACTTT. Amino acid sequence: CAWSVFQHRVQYNSPLHF.

The chain uses TRBV19 and TRBJ2-7; TRBD2 agrees at 11 bases. The V gene end was trimmed by 7 bases and the J gene end by 5 bases; junction bases not matched to a gene: 4. Germline V gene lookup returns CDR1 LNHDA and CDR2 SQIVND (reference sequence). The CDR3 has 13 amino acids. The DNA for the CDR3 is TGTGCCAGTACTAGCGGGAGGAAGAACGAGCAGTACTTC. Translated: CASTSGRKNEQYF.

The J gene is TRBJ1-1, the V gene TRBV28, with TRBD1 matching over 8 bases. The CDR3 loop spans 16 amino acids. Trimming removed 7 bases from V and 3 bases from J; junction bases left unmatched: 13. Germline assignment: CDR1 MDHEN and CDR2 SYDVKM. The CDR3, as DNA: TGTGCCAGCACTCCAGGGGGCGTGAGTCAGGACACTGAAGCTTTCTTT. Protein product: CASTPGGVSQDTEAFF.

V and J are TRBV28 and TRBJ1-1; D may be TRBD1 (5 bases). The V gene's germline CDR1 is MDHEN and CDR2 SYDVKM. The CDR3 covers 14 residues. Trimming removed 6 bases at V and 1 base at J, with 12 bases between. As DNA, the CDR3 is TGTGCCAGCAGCTCGGGACCCCCGAACACTGAAGCTTTCTTT. This sequence encodes CASSSGPPNTEAFF.

This clone appeared once. This rearrangement joins TRBV27 to TRBJ1-1; D not certain. The germline gives CDR1 MNHEY, CDR2 SMNVEV (reference sequence). There are 13 residues in the CDR3. V lost 2 bases and J 3 bases, leaving 7 bases between the germline ends. The CDR3 nucleotides are TGTGCCAGCAGTTTAGGCTTAGACACTGAAGCTTTCTTT. Translating gives CASSLGLDTEAFF.

J is TRBJ2-1 and V is TRBV5-6; D is undetermined. Trimming cost V 0 bases and J 1 base, with 5 bases left between them. CDR3 length: 14 amino acids. The germline CDR1 and CDR2 sequences are SGHDT and YYEEEE. CDR3 nucleotide sequence: TGTGCCAGCAGCTTGGGGCGTTCCTACAATGAGCAGTTCTTC. It codes for CASSLGRSYNEQFF.

The gene calls are TRBV29-1 and TRBJ1-2; tentative D call: TRBD1 (6 bases). CDR1 and CDR2 (germline): SQVTM, ANQGSEA. V dropped 7 bases and J dropped 8 bases, with 11 bases sitting between them. The CDR3 is made up of 10 amino acids. This chain's CDR3 is CSALGGGYTF. CDR3 coding DNA: TGCAGCGCCCTAGGGGGAGGCTACACCTTC.

The chain couples TRBV5-1 to TRBJ2-7, with 9 bases that match TRBD1. V dropped 0 bases and J dropped 6; count of bases not matched to a gene: 4. This CDR3 has 14 amino acids. CDR1 and CDR2 from the germline V gene are SGHRS and YFSETQ. Here the CDR3 reads CASSLDRDRVEQYF. The CDR3 bases are TGCGCCAGCAGCTTGGACCGGGACAGGGTCGAGCAGTACTTC.

The gene calls are TRBV7-8 and TRBJ1-2; D is undetermined. The CDR3 is 14 residues long. Germline CDR1 SGHVS, CDR2 FQNEAQ. V was pared by 5 bases and J by 8 bases, with 18 bases between. The CDR3 DNA is TGTGCCAGCAGCCTAGGACCCTCCGTCCTAGGCTACACCTTC. Its protein is CASSLGPSVLGYTF.

J is TRBJ2-2 and V is TRBV29-1, with 13 positions matching TRBD2. With V trimmed by 7 bases and J by 11 bases, 4 bases remained unmatched. This CDR3 contains 12 residues. The V gene's germline CDR1 is SQVTM and CDR2 ANQGSEA. The CDR3 reads CSAPGLAGELFF. The CDR3 region has the DNA TGCAGCGCTCCGGGACTAGCGGGAGAGCTGTTTTTT.

This clone occurred once. This rearrangement joins TRBV27 to TRBJ1-1; no clear D gene. The length of the CDR3 is 13 residues. CDR1 and CDR2 (germline): MNHEY, SMNVEV (reference sequence). Trimming took 3 bases from V and 0 from J, leaving 5 bases between them. The DNA for the CDR3 is TGTGCCAGCAGTTTTAAGGTGAACACTGAAGCTTTCTTT. Its translation: CASSFKVNTEAFF.

The chain links TRBV5-6 to TRBJ2-2, with D perhaps matching TRBD1 (6 bases). The CDR3 has 18 residues. Germline loops: CDR1 SGHDT, CDR2 YYEEEE. Deletions cut 1 base from V and 6 bases from J, with 22 bases between. CDR3 residues: CASSLRIRDTDPAGELFF. CDR3 DNA: TGTGCCAGCAGCTTGCGGATCCGGGACACCGATCCCGCCGGGGAGCTGTTTTTT.

Comment on this clone: Mismatch with germline at one junction end may stem from a read error. The V and J genes are TRBV11-2 and TRBJ2-1; 8 bases line up with TRBD2. This CDR3 region has 13 residues. Looked up from germline, CDR1 is SGHAT and CDR2 is FQNNGV. For the CDR3, the DNA is TGTGCCAGCAACTTAGCGGGAATCAATGAGCAGTTCTTC. Translating gives CASNLAGINEQFF.

The chain carries TRBV28 and TRBJ1-5; 8 bases fit TRBD1. The length of the CDR3 is 16 residues. After removal of 7 bases from V and 5 bases from J, the junction contained 13 bases not matched to a gene. Looked up from germline, CDR1 is MDHEN and CDR2 is SYDVKM. As DNA, the CDR3 is TGTGCCAGCACCACAGGACAGGGTCGTTTTTATCAGCCCCAGCATTTT. This translates into CASTTGQGRFYQPQHF.

This chain links TRBV19 with TRBJ1-4; D is perhaps TRBD1 (6 bases). V was clipped by 4 bases and J by 7 bases, with 13 bases between them. The CDR3 is 14 amino acids. CDR1 is LNHDA and CDR2 is SQIVND in the germline V gene (reference sequence). CDR3 loop: CASSTRQEGEKLFF. The CDR3 DNA follows: TGTGCCAGTAGTACTAGACAGGAGGGTGAAAAACTGTTTTTT.

The CDR3 DNA follows: TGCGCCAGCAGCTTTGACAGCCAGAGGGGCTACACCTTC. It codes for CASSFDSQRGYTF. J is TRBJ1-2 and V is TRBV5-1; D is possibly TRBD1 (5 bases). This CDR3 contains 13 residues. Germline CDR1 reads SGHRS; CDR2 reads YFSETQ. Trimming left V 2 bases short and J 8 bases short, with 13 bases between.

The rearrangement uses TRBV30 and TRBJ2-7; D not certain. Between the trimmed V and J ends, which lost 0 bases and 1 base, there was a span of 1 base. The germline gives CDR1 GTSNPN, CDR2 SVGIG (reference sequence). The CDR3 spans 11 residues. CDR3 nucleotide sequence: TGTGCCTGGAGTGTGTCCTACGAGCAGTACTTC. Amino acids: CAWSVSYEQYF.

CDR3 protein: CASSRTGGSYEQYF. DNA of the CDR3: TGTGCCAGCAGCCGGACAGGAGGGTCCTACGAGCAGTACTTC. The chain is built from TRBV6-5 and TRBJ2-7, with D perhaps matching TRBD1 (7 bases). The CDR3 consists of 14 residues. Looked up from germline, CDR1 is MNHEY and CDR2 is SVGAGI. The V and J ends lost 6 bases and 1 base respectively, with 13 bases between them.

The chain has TRBV6-6 and TRBJ1-1; a weak D match, TRBD1 (6 bases). V lost 5 bases to trimming and J lost 5 bases, with 15 bases between them. Germline assignment: CDR1 MNHNY and CDR2 SVGAGI (reference sequence). The CDR3 is made up of 14 amino acids. This CDR3 reads CASSHGGRGTEAFF. Written as DNA, the CDR3 is TGTGCCAGCAGTCATGGGGGGAGGGGGACTGAAGCTTTCTTT.

The chain combines TRBV29-1 with TRBJ2-2; D remains ambiguous. V lost 3 bases to trimming and J lost 8 bases, with 10 bases between them. This CDR3 comprises 12 residues. Germline CDR1 is SQVTM and CDR2 is ANQGSEA. DNA of the CDR3: TGCAGCGTTGATCAGGATGATGGGGAGCTGTTTTTT. Amino acids: CSVDQDDGELFF.

The chain recombines TRBV18 with TRBJ2-3; TRBD1 aligns across 7 bases. From germline, CDR1 is KGHSH and CDR2 LQKENI. The length of the CDR3 is 15 residues. V shed 6 bases and J 2 bases; nucleotides not matched to a gene: 8. The CDR3 sequence is CASSPTGPLTDTQYF. CDR3 in DNA: TGTGCCAGCTCGCCGACAGGGCCCCTCACAGATACGCAGTATTTT.

The gene calls are TRBV14 and TRBJ2-1, with 7 bases that match TRBD1. The V and J ends lost 0 bases and 3 bases, in that order; junction bases with no gene match: 8. The CDR3 sequence is 17 residues long. Germline CDR1 reads SGHDN; CDR2 reads FVKESK. The chain's CDR3 is CASSQDSTGTVYNEQFF. DNA for the CDR3: TGTGCCAGCAGCCAAGATTCTACCGGGACAGTCTACAATGAGCAGTTCTTC.

This clone was counted once. The chain uses TRBV29-1 and TRBJ2-7; D perhaps matches TRBD1 (6 bases). The CDR3 extends over 12 amino acids. Trimming shortened V by 7 bases and J by 4 bases, and 14 bases separated the two germline ends. The germline gives CDR1 SQVTM, CDR2 ANQGSEA. The CDR3 bases are TGCAGCGCCAACACAGGGAAGTACGAGCAGTACTTC. The encoded protein is CSANTGKYEQYF.

The chain links TRBV11-2 to TRBJ1-1, with unresolved D. This CDR3 comprises 13 residues. Germline loops: CDR1 SGHAT, CDR2 FQNNGV. V lost 5 bases to trimming and J lost 10 bases, with 17 bases between them. The CDR3 nucleotides read TGTGCCAGCAGCCATTACCGGAGTGTGGGAGCTTTCTTT. Amino acids: CASSHYRSVGAFF.

The genes are TRBV29-1 and TRBJ2-7; D gene ambiguous. Trimming pared 6 bases from V and 0 bases from J, leaving 9 bases between. Looked up from germline, CDR1 is SQVTM and CDR2 is ANQGSEA. The CDR3 is 12 residues long. The DNA of the CDR3 is TGCAGCGTCGAGGTTGACTCCTACGAGCAGTACTTC. This translates into CSVEVDSYEQYF.

This chain links TRBV30 with TRBJ2-5; possible D gene TRBD2, 6 bases. Germline CDR1 and CDR2: GTSNPN and SVGIG (reference sequence). CDR3 length: 15 residues. The germline V and J ends were trimmed by 8 bases and 0 bases, with 19 bases remaining between them. The CDR3 spells CAGGYRDWYQETQYF. As DNA, the CDR3 is TGTGCCGGAGGGTACCGGGACTGGTACCAAGAGACCCAGTACTTC.

The gene calls are TRBV19 and TRBJ2-2; the D is unclear. The V gene lost 6 bases and the J gene lost 1 base, with 6 bases spanning the gap. The CDR3 spans 13 residues. Germline values: CDR1 LNHDA, CDR2 SQIVND (reference sequence). The CDR3: CASRTLNTGELFF. In DNA, the CDR3 is TGTGCCAGTAGGACCCTGAACACCGGGGAGCTGTTTTTT.